The 13 T cell receptor beta chains below all came from one sample that was sequenced in a study of CD8+ T cells in alopecia areata. Treatment reported: oral pan-JAK inhibitor, 5-10 mg twice daily. Once RNA had been extracted, it was reverse transcribed into cDNA to act as the sequencing template. Profiled with immunoSEQ multiplex PCR; TCRdb holds only in-frame clones, not every one. The data hold over 150,000 clones, with approximately 62% observed a single time. The sample was CD4+ T cells sorted from blood, taken at week 24, from a patient treated with tofacitinib. Receptors were obtained from a human donor with alopecia areata.

V usage is TRBV30 and J usage is TRBJ2-1, with D maybe TRBD2 (7 bases). CDR3 length: 11 residues. Germline assignment: CDR1 GTSNPN and CDR2 SVGIG (reference sequence). CDR3 in amino acids: CAGGVYNEQFF. CDR3 DNA: TGTGCAGGGGGGGTCTACAATGAGCAGTTCTTC.

This clone has just one count. The chain couples TRBV25-1 to TRBJ1-2, with D hard to call. Trimming shortened V by 7 bases and J by 8 bases, and 11 bases separated the two germline ends. The CDR3 has 11 residues. Germline V CDR1 and CDR2: MGHDK, SYGVNS. The DNA for the CDR3 is TGTGCCAGCATGAGCACCAGGGGCTACACCTTC. Translating it yields CASMSTRGYTF.

The sample holds a few counts of this clone. This chain connects TRBV4-1 to TRBJ2-7; D might be TRBD2 (6 bases). There are 13 residues in the CDR3. V gave up 1 base and J gave up 4 bases, with 8 bases separating them. Germline V CDR1 and CDR2: MGHRA, YSYEKL. CDR3 in amino acids: CASSQGREYEQYF. The CDR3 nucleotides are TGCGCCAGCAGCCAAGGGAGGGAATACGAGCAGTACTTC.

The chain links TRBV18 to TRBJ2-5, with TRBD2 matching over 10 bases. This CDR3 spans 16 amino acids. The ends lost 3 bases at V and 3 bases at J; junction bases unmatched: 7. In germline, CDR1 is KGHSH, CDR2 LQKENI. The CDR3 DNA reads TGTGCCAGCTCACCCCCAGCGGGGGGGCGGGAAGAGACCCAGTACTTC. Protein: CASSPPAGGREETQYF.

This clone was observed a single time. This chain joins TRBV6-1 and TRBJ2-5, with TRBD1 as a possible D gene (6 bases). The CDR3 length is 14 residues. Germline assignment: CDR1 MNHNS and CDR2 SASEGT. Trimming shortened V by 8 bases and J by 13 bases, and 26 bases separated the two germline ends. CDR3 sequence (DNA): TGTGCCAGCGGACGGCTAGCTGCCGAGGGGGTGGCGTACTTC. Protein: CASGRLAAEGVAYF.

The V and J genes are TRBV28 and TRBJ1-6; D is possibly TRBD1 (6 bases). The length of the CDR3 is 14 residues. V was pared by 3 bases and J by 15 bases, with 18 bases between. Germline CDR1 MDHEN, CDR2 SYDVKM. In DNA form, the CDR3 reads TGTGCCAGCAGTTTGTTACAGGGCGGGATCAACCTCCACTTT. Amino acids: CASSLLQGGINLHF.

The V and J genes are TRBV5-1 and TRBJ2-5, with D possibly being TRBD2 (5 bases). The CDR3 runs 16 residues. Trimming stripped 2 bases from V and 5 bases from J, with 19 bases between. Germline assignment: CDR1 SGHRS and CDR2 YFSETQ. Here the CDR3 reads CASSFPSGGSEETQYF. The CDR3 bases are TGCGCCAGCAGCTTCCCCTCAGGCGGGTCGGAGGAGACCCAGTACTTC.

The genes are TRBV5-1 and TRBJ1-5; D unresolved. Germline CDR1 and CDR2: SGHRS and YFSETQ. CDR3 size: 13 residues. The ends were cut back, 2 bases at V and 5 bases at J, with 8 bases in the middle. CDR3: CASSFAGDQPQHF. The CDR3 nucleotides read TGCGCCAGCAGCTTTGCTGGAGATCAGCCCCAGCATTTT. The complete variable domain, with remaining parts taken from reference TRBV5-1 and TRBJ1-5, reads KAGVTQTPRYLIKTRGQQVTLSCSPISGHRSVSWYQQTPGQGLQFLFEYFSETQRNKGNFPGRFSGRQFSNSRSEMNVSTLELGDSALYLCASSFAGDQPQHFGDGTRLSIL.

This chain connects TRBV11-1 to TRBJ2-7; perhaps D is TRBD1 or TRBD2 (5 bases each). This CDR3 contains 11 residues. Germline CDR1 is SGHAT and CDR2 is FQDESV (reference sequence). With 4 bases removed from V and 6 bases from J, the gap between germline ends came to 7 bases. In DNA form, the CDR3 reads TGTGCCAGCAGCTCGGGACCCGAGCAGTACTTC. Translating it yields CASSSGPEQYF.

The chain carries TRBV29-1 and TRBJ2-3; D unclear. Germline V gene data show CDR1 as SQVTM and CDR2 as ANQGSEA. V lost 3 bases to trimming and J lost 4 bases, with 11 bases between them. The CDR3 is made up of 13 amino acids. As DNA, the CDR3 is TGCAGCGTTGAGGTTGTTCCCCCAGATACGCAGTATTTT. Encoded protein: CSVEVVPPDTQYF.

Notes on this clone: Other DNA sequences within the sample encode an identical CDR3. This chain connects TRBV5-1 to TRBJ2-7; 9 bases are a match to TRBD1. CDR1 and CDR2 from the germline V gene are SGHRS and YFSETQ. The CDR3 runs to 14 residues. J was trimmed by 0 bases and V by 3 bases; bases with no gene match: 1. CDR3 amino acids: CASSWGQGSYEQYF. CDR3 nucleotides: TGCGCCAGCAGCTGGGGACAGGGCTCCTACGAGCAGTACTTC.

This clone was observed a few times. This rearrangement joins TRBV28 to TRBJ1-5; TRBD1 might be the D (5 bases). V shed 7 bases and J shed 0 bases, with 16 bases lying between them. Germline loops: CDR1 MDHEN, CDR2 SYDVKM. The CDR3 has 16 residues. DNA of the CDR3: TGTGCCAGCATCACGCCCGGGGGTGTTAGCAATCAGCCCCAGCATTTT. This encodes CASITPGGVSNQPQHF.

The chain links TRBV2 to TRBJ1-5, with 9 positions matching TRBD1. With 4 bases clipped from V and 10 bases from J, the junction kept 5 bases outside the gene matches. CDR1 SNHLY and CDR2 FYNNEI come from the germline V gene. This CDR3 region has 13 residues. The CDR3 sequence: CASSGTGVGPQHF. CDR3 coding DNA: TGTGCCAGCAGTGGGACAGGGGTTGGACCCCAGCATTTT.